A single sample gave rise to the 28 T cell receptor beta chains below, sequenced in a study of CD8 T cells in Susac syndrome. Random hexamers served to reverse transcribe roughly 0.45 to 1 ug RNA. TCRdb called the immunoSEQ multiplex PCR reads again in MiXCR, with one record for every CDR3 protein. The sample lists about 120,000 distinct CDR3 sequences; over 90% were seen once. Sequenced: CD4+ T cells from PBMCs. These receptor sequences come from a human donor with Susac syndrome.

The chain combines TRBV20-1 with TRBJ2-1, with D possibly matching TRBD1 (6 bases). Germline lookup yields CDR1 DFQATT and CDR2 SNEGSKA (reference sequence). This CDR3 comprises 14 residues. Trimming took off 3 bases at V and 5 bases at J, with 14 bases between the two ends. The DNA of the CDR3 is TGCAGTGCTAGTACAGGGAAGGGGGACAATGAGCAGTTCTTC. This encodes CSASTGKGDNEQFF.

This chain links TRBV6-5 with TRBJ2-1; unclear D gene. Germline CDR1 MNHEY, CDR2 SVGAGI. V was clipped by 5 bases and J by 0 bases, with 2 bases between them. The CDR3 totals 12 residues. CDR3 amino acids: CASSTSYNEQFF. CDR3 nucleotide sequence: TGTGCCAGCAGTACCTCCTACAATGAGCAGTTCTTC.

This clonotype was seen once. CDR3 residues: CASKGPSNEKLFF. The CDR3 region has the DNA TGCGCCAGCAAGGGGCCGTCTAATGAAAAACTGTTTTTT. The chain is built from TRBV5-1 and TRBJ1-4; weak D call: TRBD1 (5 bases). The CDR3 is made up of 13 amino acids. The ends were cut back, 6 bases at V and 3 bases at J, with 9 bases in the middle. Germline V CDR1 and CDR2: SGHRS, YFSETQ.

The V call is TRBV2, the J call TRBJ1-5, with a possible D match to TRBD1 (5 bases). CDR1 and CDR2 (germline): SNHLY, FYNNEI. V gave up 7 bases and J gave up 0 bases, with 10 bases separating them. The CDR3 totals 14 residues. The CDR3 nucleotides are TGTGCCAGCAATCGGGACGGTAGCAATCAGCCCCAGCATTTT. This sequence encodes CASNRDGSNQPQHF.

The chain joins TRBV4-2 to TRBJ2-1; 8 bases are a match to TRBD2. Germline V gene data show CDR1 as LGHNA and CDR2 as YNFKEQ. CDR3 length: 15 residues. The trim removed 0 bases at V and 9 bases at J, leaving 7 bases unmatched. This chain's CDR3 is CASSQDGGRRSEQFF. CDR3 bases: TGTGCCAGCAGCCAAGATGGCGGGAGGAGGAGTGAGCAGTTCTTC.

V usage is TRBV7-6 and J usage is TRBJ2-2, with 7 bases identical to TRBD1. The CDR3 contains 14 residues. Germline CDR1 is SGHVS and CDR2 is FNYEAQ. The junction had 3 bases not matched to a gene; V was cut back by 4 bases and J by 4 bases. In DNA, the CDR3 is TGTGCCAGCAGCTCGGGACAGACCACCGGGGAGCTGTTTTTT. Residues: CASSSGQTTGELFF.

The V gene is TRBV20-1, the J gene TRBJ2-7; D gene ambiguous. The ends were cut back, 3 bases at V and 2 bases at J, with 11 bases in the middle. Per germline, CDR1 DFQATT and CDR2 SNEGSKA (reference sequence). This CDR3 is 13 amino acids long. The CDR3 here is CSASRTLAYEQYF. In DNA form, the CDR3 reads TGCAGTGCTAGCAGGACCCTCGCCTACGAGCAGTACTTC.

CDR3: CASSSSIITEAFF. The DNA for the CDR3 is TGTGCCAGCAGTTCGAGCATCATCACTGAAGCTTTCTTT. The chain is built from TRBV12-3 or TRBV12-4 and TRBJ1-1; D is ambiguous. The CDR3 length is 13 residues. The germline V and J ends were trimmed by 4 bases and 4 bases, with 10 bases remaining between them.

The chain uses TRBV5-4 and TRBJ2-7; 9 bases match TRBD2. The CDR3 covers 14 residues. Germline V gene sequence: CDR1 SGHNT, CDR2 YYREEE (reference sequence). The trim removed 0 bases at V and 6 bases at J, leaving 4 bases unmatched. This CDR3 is CASSLGGRAREQYF. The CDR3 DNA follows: TGTGCCAGCAGCTTGGGCGGGAGGGCGCGCGAGCAGTACTTC.

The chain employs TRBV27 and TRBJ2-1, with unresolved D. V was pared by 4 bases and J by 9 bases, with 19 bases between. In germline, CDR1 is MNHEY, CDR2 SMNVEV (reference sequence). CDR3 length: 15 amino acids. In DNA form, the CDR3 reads TGTGCCAGCAGTTGGATAGAGCTAGGCCTTAGTGAGCAGTTCTTC. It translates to CASSWIELGLSEQFF.

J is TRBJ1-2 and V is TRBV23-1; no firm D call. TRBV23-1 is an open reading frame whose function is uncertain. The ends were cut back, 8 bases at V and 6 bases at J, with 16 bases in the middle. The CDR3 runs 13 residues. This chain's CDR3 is CASSPRRRDGYTF. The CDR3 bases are TGCGCCAGCTCCCCCCGAAGGAGGGATGGCTACACCTTC.

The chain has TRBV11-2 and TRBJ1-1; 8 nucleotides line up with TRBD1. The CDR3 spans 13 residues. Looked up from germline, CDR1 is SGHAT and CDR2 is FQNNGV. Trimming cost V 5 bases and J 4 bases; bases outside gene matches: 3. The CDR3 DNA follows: TGTGCCAGCAGCCTAACAGGGGGCACTGAAGCTTTCTTT. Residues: CASSLTGGTEAFF.

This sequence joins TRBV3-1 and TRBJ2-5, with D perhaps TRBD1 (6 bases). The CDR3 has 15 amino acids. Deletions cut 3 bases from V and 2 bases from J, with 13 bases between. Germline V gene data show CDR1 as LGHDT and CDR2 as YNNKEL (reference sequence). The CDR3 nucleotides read TGTGCCAGCAGCCAGGTGAGGACAGTGCAAGAGACCCAGTACTTC. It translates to CASSQVRTVQETQYF.

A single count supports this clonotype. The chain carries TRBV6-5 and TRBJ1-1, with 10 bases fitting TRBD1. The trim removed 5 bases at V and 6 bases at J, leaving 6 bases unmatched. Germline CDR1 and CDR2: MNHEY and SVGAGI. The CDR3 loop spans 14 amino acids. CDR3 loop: CASSRDRGPSEAFF. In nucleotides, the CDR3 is TGTGCCAGCAGTCGAGACAGGGGGCCGTCTGAAGCTTTCTTT.

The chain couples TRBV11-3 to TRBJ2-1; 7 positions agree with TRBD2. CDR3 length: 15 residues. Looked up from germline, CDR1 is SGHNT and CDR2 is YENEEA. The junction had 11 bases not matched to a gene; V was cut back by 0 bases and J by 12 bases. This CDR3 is CASSLDVQAGDRQFF. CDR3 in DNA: TGTGCCAGCAGCTTAGACGTGCAGGCGGGGGATAGGCAGTTCTTC.

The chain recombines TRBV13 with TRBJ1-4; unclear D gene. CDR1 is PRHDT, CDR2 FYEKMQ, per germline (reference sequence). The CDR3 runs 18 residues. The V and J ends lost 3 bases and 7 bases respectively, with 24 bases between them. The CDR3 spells CASSFGATELDWGEKLFF. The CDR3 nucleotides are TGTGCCAGCAGCTTTGGTGCTACAGAGCTCGACTGGGGTGAAAAACTGTTTTTT. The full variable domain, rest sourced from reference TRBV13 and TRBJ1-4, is AAGVIQSPRHLIKEKRETATLKCYPIPRHDTVYWYQQGPGQDPQFLISFYEKMQSDKGSIPDRFSAQQFSDYHSELNMSSLELGDSALYFCASSFGATELDWGEKLFFGSGTQLSVL.

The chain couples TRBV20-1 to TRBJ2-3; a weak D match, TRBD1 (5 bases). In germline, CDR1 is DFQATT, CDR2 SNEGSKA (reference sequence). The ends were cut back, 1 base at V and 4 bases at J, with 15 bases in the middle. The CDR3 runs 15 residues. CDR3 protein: CSARGVRAWADTQYF. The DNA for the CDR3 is TGCAGTGCTAGAGGAGTCAGGGCTTGGGCAGATACGCAGTATTTT.

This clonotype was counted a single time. The CDR3 DNA reads as TGCAGTGCTACCCCAGGGATGGAGACCCAGTACTTC. As protein: CSATPGMETQYF. The chain couples TRBV20-1 to TRBJ2-5; D is perhaps TRBD1 (5 bases). Germline CDR1 and CDR2: DFQATT and SNEGSKA (reference sequence). The CDR3 totals 12 residues. V lost 4 bases to trimming and J lost 5 bases, with 11 bases between them.

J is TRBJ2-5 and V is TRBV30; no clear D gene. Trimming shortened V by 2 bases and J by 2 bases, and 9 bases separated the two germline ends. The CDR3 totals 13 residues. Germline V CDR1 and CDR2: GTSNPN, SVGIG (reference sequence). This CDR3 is CAWSLQRQETQYF. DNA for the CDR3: TGTGCCTGGAGTCTGCAGCGTCAAGAGACCCAGTACTTC.

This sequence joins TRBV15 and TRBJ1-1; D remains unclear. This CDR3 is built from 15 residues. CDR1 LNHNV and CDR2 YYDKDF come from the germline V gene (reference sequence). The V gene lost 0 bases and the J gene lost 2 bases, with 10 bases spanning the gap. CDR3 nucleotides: TGTGCCACCAGCAGAGAGAAGGGCAGTAACACTGAAGCTTTCTTT. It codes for CATSREKGSNTEAFF.

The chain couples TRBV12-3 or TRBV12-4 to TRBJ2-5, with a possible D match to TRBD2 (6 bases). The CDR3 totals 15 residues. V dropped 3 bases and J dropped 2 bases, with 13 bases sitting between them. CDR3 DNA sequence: TGTGCCAGCAGTTTCCGACTAGGCAGTCAAGAGACCCAGTACTTC. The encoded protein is CASSFRLGSQETQYF.

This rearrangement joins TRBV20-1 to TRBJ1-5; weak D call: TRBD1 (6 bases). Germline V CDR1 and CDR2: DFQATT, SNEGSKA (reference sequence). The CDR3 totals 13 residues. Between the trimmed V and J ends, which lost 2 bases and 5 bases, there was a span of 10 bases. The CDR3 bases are TGCAGTGCTAGAAGGACAGCCGATCAGCCCCAGCATTTT. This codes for CSARRTADQPQHF.

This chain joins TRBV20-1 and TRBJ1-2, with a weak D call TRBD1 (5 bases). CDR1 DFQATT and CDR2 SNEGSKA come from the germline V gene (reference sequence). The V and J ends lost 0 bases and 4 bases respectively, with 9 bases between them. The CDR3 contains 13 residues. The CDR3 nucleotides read TGCAGTGCTAGAGATCACAGGACCTATGGCTACACCTTC. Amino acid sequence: CSARDHRTYGYTF.

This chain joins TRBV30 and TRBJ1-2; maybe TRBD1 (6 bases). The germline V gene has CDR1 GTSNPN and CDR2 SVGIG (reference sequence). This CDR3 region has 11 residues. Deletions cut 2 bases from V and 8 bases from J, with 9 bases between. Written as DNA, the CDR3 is TGTGCCTGGAGTCCAGGGGTAGGCTACACCTTC. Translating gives CAWSPGVGYTF.

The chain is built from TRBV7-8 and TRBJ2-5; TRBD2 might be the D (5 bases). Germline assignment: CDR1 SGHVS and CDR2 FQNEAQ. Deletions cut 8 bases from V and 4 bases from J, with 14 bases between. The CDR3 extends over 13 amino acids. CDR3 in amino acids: CASGSSLTETQYF. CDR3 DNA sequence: TGTGCCAGCGGGAGCAGTTTAACAGAGACCCAGTACTTC.

The DNA for the CDR3 is TGTGCCAGCAGCTCCGGGAGCCCCCTTGGCTACACCTTC. It encodes CASSSGSPLGYTF. The J gene is TRBJ1-2, the V gene TRBV28; D gene uncertain. The CDR3 totals 13 residues. V was trimmed by 6 bases and J by 7 bases, leaving 15 bases between them. Germline V gives CDR1 MDHEN, CDR2 SYDVKM.

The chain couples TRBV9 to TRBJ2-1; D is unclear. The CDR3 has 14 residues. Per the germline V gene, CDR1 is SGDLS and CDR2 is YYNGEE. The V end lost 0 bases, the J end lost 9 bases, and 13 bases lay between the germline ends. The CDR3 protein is CASSVASGWGEQFF. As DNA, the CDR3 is TGTGCCAGCAGCGTAGCTTCAGGCTGGGGTGAGCAGTTCTTC.

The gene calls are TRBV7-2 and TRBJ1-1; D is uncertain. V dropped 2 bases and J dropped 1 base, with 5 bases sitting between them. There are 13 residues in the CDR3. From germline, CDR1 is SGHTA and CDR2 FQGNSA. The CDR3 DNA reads TGTGCCAGCAGCTTACAAGCGAACACTGAAGCTTTCTTT. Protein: CASSLQANTEAFF.